Below, 27 T cell receptor beta chains from the same sample are listed, as sequenced in a study of cytomegalovirus exposure and HLA in healthy donors. 60 Vbeta and 13 Jbeta primers were used in PCR. This table comes from immunoSEQ multiplex PCR, and its TCRdb copy is limited to in-frame clones, with some not included. Of under 200,000 clones listed, around 76% are singletons. Sequenced sample: PBMCs. These TCRs come from a man aged 25 to 40 in good health and CMV-seronegative.

This clone has only a few counts. The chain employs TRBV5-1 and TRBJ2-7; D is perhaps TRBD1 (5 bases). The CDR3 has 13 amino acids. Germline CDR1 reads SGHRS; CDR2 reads YFSETQ. Trimming shortened V by 4 bases and J by 4 bases, and 12 bases separated the two germline ends. CDR3: CASSKRTYYEQYF. The DNA of the CDR3 is TGCGCCAGCAGCAAGAGGACATATTACGAGCAGTACTTC.

The CDR3 loop reads CASGSQGWTEAFF. The CDR3 nucleotides are TGTGCCAGCGGATCCCAGGGTTGGACTGAAGCTTTCTTT. The rearrangement uses TRBV2 and TRBJ1-1; D is possibly TRBD1 (5 bases). V shed 8 bases and J shed 5 bases, with 15 bases lying between them. Germline CDR1 SNHLY, CDR2 FYNNEI. The CDR3 runs 13 residues.

The gene calls are TRBV19 and TRBJ1-2; no clear D. V lost 5 bases to trimming and J lost 4 bases, with 5 bases between them. This CDR3 has 11 amino acids. CDR1 is LNHDA and CDR2 is SQIVND in the germline V gene (reference sequence). The CDR3 sequence: CASSVGYGYTF. CDR3 in DNA: TGTGCCAGTAGTGTCGGCTATGGCTACACCTTC.

Written as DNA, the CDR3 is TGTGCCAGCAGTCCCCCTGCGGGAGGGCTGTTTGGCAAAGAGACCCAGTACTTC. This gives the protein CASSPPAGGLFGKETQYF. The gene calls are TRBV28 and TRBJ2-5; 9 bases agree with TRBD2. V was pared by 5 bases and J by 3 bases, with 16 bases of the junction left unmatched. The germline gives CDR1 MDHEN, CDR2 SYDVKM. The CDR3 loop spans 18 amino acids.

The chain carries TRBV4-1 and TRBJ2-2; D might be TRBD2 (5 bases). This CDR3 region has 16 residues. Trimming pared 1 base from V and 5 bases from J, leaving 14 bases between. From germline, CDR1 is MGHRA and CDR2 YSYEKL. This CDR3 is CASSQGTGRGTGELFF. CDR3 nucleotides: TGCGCCAGCAGCCAAGGTACGGGGAGAGGGACCGGGGAGCTGTTTTTT.

The chain is built from TRBV19 and TRBJ2-3, with 8 nucleotides matching TRBD2. Germline V gene sequence: CDR1 LNHDA, CDR2 SQIVND (reference sequence). The V gene end was trimmed by 7 bases and the J gene end by 1 base; junction bases not matched to a gene: 10. The CDR3 is 16 amino acids. For the CDR3, the DNA is TGTGCCAGTACTAGCGGGCAGAGGGAGGGCACAGATACGCAGTATTTT. This codes for CASTSGQREGTDTQYF.

This rearrangement joins TRBV18 to TRBJ2-7, with 11 bases lining up with TRBD2. V shed 3 bases and J 2 bases; nucleotides not matched to a gene: 9. The CDR3 has 17 amino acids. Germline values: CDR1 KGHSH, CDR2 LQKENI. CDR3 sequence reads: CASSPETSGNRAYEQYF. CDR3 bases: TGTGCCAGCTCACCCGAGACTAGCGGGAATAGGGCCTACGAGCAGTACTTC. Complete variable domain (other parts from reference TRBV18 and TRBJ2-7): NAGVMQNPRHLVRRRGQEARLRCSPMKGHSHVYWYRQLPEEGLKFMVYLQKENIIDESGMPKERFSAEFPKEGPSILRIQQVVRGDSAAYFCASSPETSGNRAYEQYFGPGTRLTVT.

This clone was seen a handful of times. The V and J genes are TRBV6-5 and TRBJ2-3, with TRBD2 matching 11 bases. The CDR3 has 15 amino acids. The germline V gene has CDR1 MNHEY and CDR2 SVGAGI. V lost 6 bases, J lost 1 base, and 3 bases stayed unmatched. The CDR3 DNA reads TGTGCCAGCAGCCAACTAGCGGGGGGCACAGATACGCAGTATTTT. Translation: CASSQLAGGTDTQYF.

The chain links TRBV5-1 to TRBJ1-1; D unresolved. The germline V and J ends were trimmed by 4 bases and 1 base, with 11 bases remaining between them. The germline V gene has CDR1 SGHRS and CDR2 YFSETQ. The CDR3 is 14 amino acids. CDR3 sequence reads: CASSPGPGNTEAFF. Here the CDR3 DNA reads TGCGCCAGCAGCCCGGGTCCGGGGAACACTGAAGCTTTCTTT. The variable domain in full, completed from reference TRBV5-1 and TRBJ1-1, reads KAGVTQTPRYLIKTRGQQVTLSCSPISGHRSVSWYQQTPGQGLQFLFEYFSETQRNKGNFPGRFSGRQFSNSRSEMNVSTLELGDSALYLCASSPGPGNTEAFFGQGTRLTVV.

The V and J genes are TRBV29-1 and TRBJ2-7; 7 positions match TRBD1. CDR3 length: 15 amino acids. The V gene's germline CDR1 is SQVTM and CDR2 ANQGSEA. After removal of 6 bases from V and 0 bases from J, the junction contained 11 bases not matched to a gene. This chain's CDR3 is CSVRDRSRTSYEQYF. As DNA, the CDR3 is TGCAGCGTAAGGGACAGATCCCGGACCTCCTACGAGCAGTACTTC.

The table lists this clone with a few counts. The chain combines TRBV30 with TRBJ2-1, with D tentatively TRBD2 (6 bases). The V end was cut by 2 bases, the J end by 5 bases, with 19 bases between. The CDR3 totals 16 residues. Germline loops: CDR1 GTSNPN, CDR2 SVGIG (reference sequence). CDR3: CAWSYGSNLIHNEQFF. The CDR3 coding sequence is TGTGCCTGGAGTTACGGGAGTAACCTAATCCACAATGAGCAGTTCTTC.

This sequence joins TRBV7-6 and TRBJ2-5; 9 positions agree with TRBD2. The germline gives CDR1 SGHVS, CDR2 FNYEAQ. With V trimmed by 5 bases and J by 2 bases, 3 bases remained unmatched. This CDR3 is built from 14 residues. CDR3 in amino acids: CASSLTSGQETQYF. In DNA form, the CDR3 reads TGTGCCAGCAGCCTGACTAGCGGACAAGAGACCCAGTACTTC.

This chain uses TRBV29-1 with TRBJ2-5; D call uncertain. Germline V gene sequence: CDR1 SQVTM, CDR2 ANQGSEA. V was clipped by 3 bases and J by 0 bases, with 14 bases between them. CDR3 length: 15 residues. The chain's CDR3 is CSVEFARLDQETQYF. DNA of the CDR3: TGCAGCGTTGAGTTCGCCAGGTTGGACCAAGAGACCCAGTACTTC.

The V gene is TRBV6-4, the J gene TRBJ2-3, with a tentative D call TRBD1 (5 bases). This CDR3 has 13 amino acids. V was trimmed by 5 bases and J by 5 bases, leaving 11 bases between them. CDR1 is MRHNA, CDR2 SNTAGT, per germline. CDR3 loop: CASSQGFRDTQYF. The DNA for the CDR3 is TGTGCCAGCAGTCAGGGCTTCCGAGATACGCAGTATTTT.

V gene TRBV5-1 combines with J gene TRBJ2-7; D might be TRBD2 (5 bases). This CDR3 contains 13 residues. CDR1 is SGHRS and CDR2 is YFSETQ in the germline V gene. V lost 2 bases and J lost 4, with 10 bases in between. CDR3 region: CASSFDGVYEQYF. The CDR3 DNA sequence: TGCGCCAGCAGCTTCGACGGGGTGTACGAGCAGTACTTC.

The chain uses TRBV25-1 and TRBJ2-7; no clear D gene. Germline CDR1 is MGHDK and CDR2 is SYGVNS. Trimming stripped 0 bases from V and 6 bases from J, with 12 bases between. The length of the CDR3 is 14 residues. The CDR3 protein is CASSEYPHGAEQYF. The CDR3 bases are TGTGCCAGCAGTGAATACCCACATGGTGCCGAGCAGTACTTC.

The CDR3 loop reads CASSFDNGRGNTIYF. The CDR3 DNA is TGCGCCAGCAGCTTTGACAACGGCAGGGGAAACACCATATATTTT. The chain joins TRBV5-1 to TRBJ1-3, with D hard to call. This CDR3 has 15 residues. Trimming removed 2 bases at V and 4 bases at J, with 13 bases between. Germline loops: CDR1 SGHRS, CDR2 YFSETQ. The entire variable domain, with the rest obtained from reference TRBV5-1 and TRBJ1-3, is as follows: KAGVTQTPRYLIKTRGQQVTLSCSPISGHRSVSWYQQTPGQGLQFLFEYFSETQRNKGNFPGRFSGRQFSNSRSEMNVSTLELGDSALYLCASSFDNGRGNTIYFGEGSWLTVV.

CDR3 sequence (DNA): TGTGCCAGCAGTGGGGCGGGGGCGGCTTTCACTGAAGCTTTCTTT. It is translated as CASSGAGAAFTEAFF. The rearrangement uses TRBV2 and TRBJ1-1; weak D call: TRBD1 (6 bases). The CDR3 is 15 amino acids. Germline V lookup: CDR1 SNHLY, CDR2 FYNNEI. V was clipped by 4 bases and J by 4 bases, with 16 bases between them.

The chain joins TRBV5-1 to TRBJ1-2, with D possibly TRBD1 on 5 matching bases. V was cut by 4 bases and J by 8 bases, with 18 bases left in between. Germline V gives CDR1 SGHRS, CDR2 YFSETQ. The CDR3 contains 14 residues. The CDR3 nucleotides are TGCGCCAGCAGCCACTGGGACTCACCCGGAGGCTACACCTTC. Encoded protein: CASSHWDSPGGYTF.

V and J are TRBV10-3 and TRBJ1-2; 8 bases align to TRBD1. The CDR3 is made up of 15 amino acids. Trimming cost V 6 bases and J 4 bases; bases outside gene matches: 10. Germline V gene lookup returns CDR1 ENHRY and CDR2 SYGVKD. The CDR3 reads CAISQDRVEAYGYTF. CDR3 nucleotide sequence: TGTGCCATCAGCCAGGACAGGGTGGAGGCCTATGGCTACACCTTC.

The CDR3 spells CAIQAPGTPDTEAFF. The CDR3 region has the DNA TGTGCCATCCAAGCCCCCGGGACACCGGACACTGAAGCTTTCTTT. The chain carries TRBV10-3 and TRBJ1-1; D possibly corresponds to TRBD1 (6 bases). Germline V CDR1 and CDR2: ENHRY, SYGVKD. Trimming pared 8 bases from V and 3 bases from J, leaving 19 bases between. The CDR3 extends over 15 amino acids.

This clone was recorded a few times. V gene TRBV19 combines with J gene TRBJ1-2, with 10 bases matching TRBD1. The CDR3 sequence is 15 residues long. J lost 4 bases, V lost 2 bases, and 4 bases had no gene match. Germline loops: CDR1 LNHDA, CDR2 SQIVND (reference sequence). CDR3 DNA sequence: TGTGCCAGTAGTATACTGACAGGGGGCATCTATGGCTACACCTTC. As protein: CASSILTGGIYGYTF.

This clone was counted a few times. The chain uses TRBV29-1 and TRBJ2-3; 10 bases are shared with TRBD2. Germline-derived CDR1 and CDR2 are SQVTM and ANQGSEA. The CDR3 consists of 20 residues. J was trimmed by 2 bases and V by 0 bases; bases with no gene match: 17. The CDR3 DNA follows: TGCAGCGTTGAAGATCGGGGGCGGGTATCTCTAGCGGGAGACACAGATACGCAGTATTTT. It codes for CSVEDRGRVSLAGDTDTQYF.

V gene TRBV15 combines with J gene TRBJ1-6; possible D gene TRBD1, 5 bases. CDR1 is LNHNV and CDR2 is YYDKDF in the germline V gene (reference sequence). The CDR3 loop spans 17 amino acids. The V and J ends lost 0 bases and 8 bases respectively, with 17 bases between them. CDR3 protein: CATSRDWGLGGDSPLHF. The CDR3 DNA reads TGTGCCACCAGCAGAGATTGGGGACTGGGTGGGGATTCACCCCTCCACTTT.

The chain links TRBV19 to TRBJ1-1; D gene uncertain. This CDR3 is built from 13 residues. V lost 3 bases and J lost 4, with 9 bases in between. Germline CDR1 reads LNHDA; CDR2 reads SQIVND (reference sequence). The DNA of the CDR3 is TGTGCCAGTAGTATTTTCGTTTCCACTGAAGCTTTCTTT. Translated: CASSIFVSTEAFF.

The gene calls are TRBV4-1 and TRBJ2-1, with D perhaps TRBD1 (5 bases). In germline, CDR1 is MGHRA, CDR2 YSYEKL. This CDR3 region has 16 residues. V dropped 1 base and J dropped 0 bases, with 10 bases sitting between them. Written as DNA, the CDR3 is TGCGCCAGCAGCCAAGTTACCAGGGACTCCTACAATGAGCAGTTCTTC. Protein: CASSQVTRDSYNEQFF.

The chain has TRBV10-1 and TRBJ2-3, with TRBD1 identical over 7 bases. Trimming removed 10 bases from V and 7 bases from J; junction bases left unmatched: 14. Germline-derived CDR1 and CDR2 are WNHNN and SYGVQD (reference sequence). The CDR3 is 14 amino acids. This chain's CDR3 is CATKGETGSNTQYF. CDR3 in DNA: TGCGCCACCAAAGGGGAGACAGGGTCCAATACGCAGTATTTT.